The 32 T cell receptor beta chains reported below all come from one sample, sequenced in a study of blood T cell repertoires in COVID-19. Generated by immunoSEQ multiplex PCR, the TCRdb table keeps only in-frame clones and is missing some. The table lists roughly 170,000 clones, 81% of them singletons. The sequencing sample was made of PBMCs or T cells enriched from blood (not recorded which). These TCRs come from a woman between 40 and 55 years old with acute COVID-19.

This clone has a handful of counts. This rearrangement joins TRBV6-5 to TRBJ1-2; 10 positions match TRBD1. The trim removed 7 bases at V and 5 bases at J, leaving 7 bases unmatched. This CDR3 spans 14 amino acids. Germline CDR1 is MNHEY and CDR2 is SVGAGI. The CDR3 sequence: CASTGQGGGYGYTF. For the CDR3, the DNA is TGTGCCAGCACTGGACAGGGGGGTGGATATGGCTACACCTTC.

The J gene is TRBJ2-3, the V gene TRBV27; the D gene is possibly TRBD2 (6 bases). V was cut by 5 bases and J by 1 base, with 10 bases left in between. Germline CDR1 is MNHEY and CDR2 is SMNVEV (reference sequence). The CDR3 spans 14 residues. The CDR3 loop is CASSRGRGTDTQYF. The CDR3 DNA reads TGTGCCAGCAGTCGGGGGAGAGGCACAGATACGCAGTATTTT.

The chain has TRBV11-3 and TRBJ2-5; the D gene is possibly TRBD2 (5 bases). The germline gives CDR1 SGHNT, CDR2 YENEEA. V shed 1 base and J shed 5 bases, with 11 bases lying between them. CDR3 length equals 14 residues. The CDR3 DNA reads TGTGCCAGCAGCTTAGTTGGAGGAATGGAGACCCAGTACTTC. Translated: CASSLVGGMETQYF.

The chain employs TRBV5-1 and TRBJ2-1; 9 bases fit TRBD2. The CDR3 totals 14 residues. Germline V gene lookup returns CDR1 SGHRS and CDR2 YFSETQ. V gave up 4 bases and J gave up 6 bases; unmatched junction bases: 5. As DNA, the CDR3 is TGCGCCAGCAGCATTAGCGGGAGCAGCAATGAGCAGTTCTTC. The encoded protein is CASSISGSSNEQFF.

The rearrangement uses TRBV19 and TRBJ1-4; 7 bases fit TRBD1. Trimming at V came to 2 bases and at J to 2 bases, leaving 5 bases not matched to a gene. CDR3 length: 16 residues. Looked up from germline, CDR1 is LNHDA and CDR2 is SQIVND (reference sequence). CDR3 sequence (DNA): TGTGCCAGTAGTATATTCCTCAGGGGGACTAATGAAAAACTGTTTTTT. As protein: CASSIFLRGTNEKLFF.

The chain combines TRBV7-2 with TRBJ1-3; D might be TRBD1 (5 bases). In germline, CDR1 is SGHTA, CDR2 FQGNSA. This CDR3 contains 15 residues. With 1 base removed from V and 2 bases from J, the gap between germline ends came to 9 bases. This CDR3 is CASSLEGTPGNTIYF. CDR3 sequence (DNA): TGTGCCAGCAGCTTAGAAGGGACTCCTGGAAACACCATATATTTT. Supplemented by reference TRBV7-2 and TRBJ1-3, the full variable domain reads GAGVSQSPSNKVTEKGKDVELRCDPISGHTALYWYRQSLGQGLEFLIYFQGNSAPDKSGLPSDRFSAERTGGSVSTLTIQRTQQEDSAVYLCASSLEGTPGNTIYFGEGSWLTVV.

This chain joins TRBV10-3 and TRBJ2-3; 11 bases match TRBD2. V lost 4 bases to trimming and J lost 3 bases; unmatched junction nucleotides: 3. Germline V gene sequence: CDR1 ENHRY, CDR2 SYGVKD. The CDR3 contains 15 residues. The CDR3 DNA is TGTGCCATCAGTGTGACTAGCGGGGTTACAGATACGCAGTATTTT. Translating it yields CAISVTSGVTDTQYF.

This clone was recorded once. V usage is TRBV7-6 and J usage is TRBJ1-2; D remains ambiguous. The CDR3 spans 15 residues. Germline-derived CDR1 and CDR2 are SGHVS and FNYEAQ. Between the trimmed V and J ends, which lost 4 bases and 4 bases, there was a span of 16 bases. CDR3 region: CASSSGPGRFYGYTF. The CDR3 DNA is TGTGCCAGCAGCTCCGGGCCTGGGAGATTCTATGGCTACACCTTC.

The chain combines TRBV5-1 with TRBJ2-4; TRBD1 matches at 11 bases. CDR3 length: 14 residues. Losses at the gene ends were 3 bases for V and 8 bases for J; bases not matched to a gene: 4. Germline V gene data show CDR1 as SGHRS and CDR2 as YFSETQ. The CDR3: CASSWTGGRDIQYF. The CDR3 bases are TGCGCCAGCAGCTGGACAGGGGGCCGTGACATTCAGTACTTC.

This clone was observed a few times. This chain links TRBV5-1 with TRBJ1-3; D not certain. CDR3 length equals 14 residues. Germline V gene lookup returns CDR1 SGHRS and CDR2 YFSETQ. Trimming pared 2 bases from V and 2 bases from J, leaving 8 bases between. CDR3 sequence: CASSFGSTGNTIYF. CDR3 nucleotides: TGCGCCAGCAGCTTCGGGTCTACTGGAAACACCATATATTTT.

The chain joins TRBV10-2 to TRBJ1-1; 8 bases are shared with TRBD1. V lost 0 bases and J lost 5; bases outside the gene matches: 17. Per germline, CDR1 WSHSY and CDR2 SAAADI. The CDR3 length is 19 residues. The CDR3 DNA reads TGCGCCAGCAGTGAGTCGGGGGGGCAGGGGGCGCACAGGAGAACTGAAGCTTTCTTT. It encodes CASSESGGQGAHRRTEAFF.

This clone was detected only once. The chain uses TRBV29-1 and TRBJ2-5; D uncertain. CDR3 length: 12 residues. Germline V gene lookup returns CDR1 SQVTM and CDR2 ANQGSEA. The V gene lost 2 bases and the J gene lost 0 bases, with 4 bases spanning the gap. The CDR3 nucleotides read TGCAGCGTTGAATCGTACCAAGAGACCCAGTACTTC. It specifies CSVESYQETQYF.

This sequence joins TRBV14 and TRBJ1-4; tentatively, D is TRBD1 (5 bases). The CDR3 spans 14 residues. The V gene lost 3 bases and the J gene lost 6 bases, with 11 bases spanning the gap. Germline CDR1 reads SGHDN; CDR2 reads FVKESK. In DNA, the CDR3 is TGTGCCAGCAGCCATGTACAGGCGCATGAAAAACTGTTTTTT. Protein product: CASSHVQAHEKLFF.

This chain joins TRBV9 and TRBJ2-2; 13 nucleotides agree with TRBD2. V lost 4 bases to trimming and J lost 5 bases; unmatched junction nucleotides: 11. The CDR3 is made up of 18 amino acids. CDR1 and CDR2 (germline): SGDLS, YYNGEE. CDR3 bases: TGTGCCAGCAGCCAAGTCCCGGGACTAGCGGGACGGACCGGGGAGCTGTTTTTT. Protein sequence: CASSQVPGLAGRTGELFF.

This chain connects TRBV28 to TRBJ2-7, with D possibly matching TRBD2 (5 bases). The ends were cut back, 7 bases at V and 3 bases at J, with 16 bases in the middle. This CDR3 comprises 14 residues. Germline CDR1 MDHEN, CDR2 SYDVKM. CDR3: CASTPSAGVYEQYF. Written as DNA, the CDR3 is TGTGCCAGCACCCCCTCGGCGGGCGTCTACGAGCAGTACTTC.

The chain links TRBV18 to TRBJ2-3; 9 bases fit TRBD1. Germline V lookup: CDR1 KGHSH, CDR2 LQKENI. The CDR3 totals 17 residues. V was clipped by 2 bases and J by 1 base; unmatched bases: 7. The CDR3 region is CASSPTGQGGGTDTQYF. The CDR3 DNA sequence: TGTGCCAGCTCACCAACGGGACAGGGAGGGGGCACAGATACGCAGTATTTT.

This clone was seen just once. The chain is built from TRBV27 and TRBJ2-3; D possibly corresponds to TRBD2 (5 bases). The V and J ends lost 5 bases and 6 bases respectively, with 12 bases between them. The CDR3 spans 13 residues. Germline assignment: CDR1 MNHEY and CDR2 SMNVEV (reference sequence). CDR3 nucleotide sequence: TGTGCCAGCAGTGTAGTCATAGCGGATACGCAGTATTTT. Residues: CASSVVIADTQYF.

This clone appeared once. J is TRBJ2-1 and V is TRBV11-2, with D perhaps TRBD1 (5 bases). The CDR3 consists of 13 residues. Germline CDR1 and CDR2: SGHAT and FQNNGV. Trimming removed 4 bases at V and 8 bases at J, with 12 bases between. CDR3 bases: TGTGCCAGCAGCTCCCGTAGGGGTGATGAGCAGTTCTTC. It encodes CASSSRRGDEQFF.

The V gene is TRBV7-8, the J gene TRBJ2-1; 8 positions agree with TRBD2. CDR3 length equals 15 residues. The germline CDR1 and CDR2 sequences are SGHVS and FQNEAQ. With V trimmed by 2 bases and J by 0 bases, 0 bases remained unmatched. The CDR3 bases are TGTGCCAGCAGCTTAAGCGGGAGCTCCTACAATGAGCAGTTCTTC. The encoded protein is CASSLSGSSYNEQFF.

The rearrangement uses TRBV19 and TRBJ1-1; D is unresolved. CDR1 LNHDA and CDR2 SQIVND come from the germline V gene (reference sequence). This CDR3 has 13 amino acids. V was shortened by 4 bases and J by 1 base, with 7 bases between the two germline ends. In nucleotides, the CDR3 is TGTGCCAGTAGTAGAGGCAGGAACACTGAAGCTTTCTTT. Amino acids: CASSRGRNTEAFF.

The V gene is TRBV18, the J gene TRBJ2-2; 12 bases align to TRBD2. Germline-derived CDR1 and CDR2 are KGHSH and LQKENI. The length of the CDR3 is 16 residues. V dropped 2 bases and J dropped 4; count of bases not matched to a gene: 2. This CDR3 is CASSPGLAGTTGELFF. The DNA of the CDR3 is TGTGCCAGCTCACCAGGACTAGCGGGAACCACCGGGGAGCTGTTTTTT.

V and J are TRBV29-1 and TRBJ2-5, with D unresolved. Trimming stripped 3 bases from V and 5 bases from J, with 4 bases between. This CDR3 has 10 residues. Germline CDR1 SQVTM, CDR2 ANQGSEA. CDR3 sequence: CSVDGETQYF. CDR3 coding DNA: TGCAGCGTTGATGGCGAGACCCAGTACTTC.

The rearrangement joins TRBV2 to TRBJ1-4, with D tentatively TRBD1 (6 bases). Per germline, CDR1 SNHLY and CDR2 FYNNEI. There are 14 residues in the CDR3. The V gene lost 4 bases and the J gene lost 12 bases, with 18 bases spanning the gap. The CDR3 sequence: CASSGGGSGSQLFF. The CDR3 nucleotides are TGTGCCAGCAGTGGCGGGGGCTCCGGGTCACAACTGTTTTTT.

This chain joins TRBV19 and TRBJ1-2, with a possible D match to TRBD1 (6 bases). CDR3 size: 14 residues. CDR1 is LNHDA, CDR2 SQIVND, per germline (reference sequence). V lost 7 bases to trimming and J lost 2 bases, with 14 bases between them. The CDR3 sequence is CASMVTGLNYGYTF. The CDR3 DNA is TGTGCCAGTATGGTCACAGGGTTGAACTATGGCTACACCTTC.

The chain is built from TRBV5-1 and TRBJ2-7; unclear D gene. The V gene's germline CDR1 is SGHRS and CDR2 YFSETQ. Deletions cut 1 base from V and 4 bases from J, with 12 bases between. The length of the CDR3 is 14 residues. CDR3 sequence: CASSLSQATYEQYF. The CDR3 nucleotides are TGCGCCAGCAGCTTGTCTCAGGCCACTTACGAGCAGTACTTC.

V and J are TRBV29-1 and TRBJ2-1; TRBD2 aligns across 11 bases. CDR3 length equals 14 residues. Germline assignment: CDR1 SQVTM and CDR2 ANQGSEA. The ends lost 6 bases at V and 3 bases at J; junction bases unmatched: 4. The CDR3 DNA reads as TGCAGCGTCCCGACTAGCGGGGTCTACAATGAGCAGTTCTTC. Its protein is CSVPTSGVYNEQFF.

This rearrangement joins TRBV6-5 to TRBJ2-6; D is unclear. Trimming removed 10 bases from V and 0 bases from J, with 4 bases in between. The CDR3 extends over 12 amino acids. Germline V CDR1 and CDR2: MNHEY, SVGAGI. CDR3 region: CATYSGANVLTF. DNA for the CDR3: TGTGCCACCTACTCTGGGGCCAACGTCCTGACTTTC.

Written as DNA, the CDR3 is TGTGCCAGCAGTGTGGACATAGGTAGAGATACGCAGTATTTT. Translated, it gives CASSVDIGRDTQYF. The chain is built from TRBV6-4 and TRBJ2-3; D may be TRBD1 (5 bases). V gave up 4 bases and J gave up 5 bases, with 13 bases separating them. CDR1 is MRHNA and CDR2 is SNTAGT in the germline V gene. The CDR3 sequence is 14 residues long.

V and J are TRBV6-1 and TRBJ1-5; D unresolved. Deletions cut 2 bases from V and 3 bases from J, with 8 bases between. In germline, CDR1 is MNHNS, CDR2 SASEGT. The CDR3 totals 14 residues. DNA of the CDR3: TGTGCCAGCAGTGAATTCCCTGTCAATCAGCCCCAGCATTTT. The encoded protein is CASSEFPVNQPQHF.

The chain combines TRBV7-9 with TRBJ1-4; 7 bases fit TRBD1. This CDR3 region has 16 residues. Trimming at V came to 0 bases and at J to 7 bases, leaving 8 bases not matched to a gene. Germline CDR1 reads SEHNR; CDR2 reads FQNEAQ (reference sequence). DNA for the CDR3: TGTGCCAGCAGCTTAGCAGTTCAGGCAGGGGGTGAAAAACTGTTTTTT. Its translation is CASSLAVQAGGEKLFF.

This clone has only a few counts. The CDR3 nucleotides are TGTGCCAGCAGCCCAGGACAGGGCAATCAGCCCCAGCATTTT. Encoded protein: CASSPGQGNQPQHF. This chain joins TRBV6-6 and TRBJ1-5; TRBD1 matches at 7 bases. The CDR3 length is 14 residues. V lost 6 bases, J lost 2 bases, and 4 bases stayed unmatched. Germline V gives CDR1 MNHNY, CDR2 SVGAGI (reference sequence).

The chain has TRBV9 and TRBJ2-6; 14 nucleotides line up with TRBD2. This CDR3 contains 17 residues. Germline-derived CDR1 and CDR2 are SGDLS and YYNGEE. V shed 0 bases, J shed 4 bases, and the junction held 0 bases outside the gene matches. The CDR3 loop reads CASSVGTSGRGANVLTF. The CDR3 DNA sequence: TGTGCCAGCAGCGTAGGGACTAGCGGGAGGGGGGCCAACGTCCTGACTTTC.